Here is one T cell receptor (beta chain) with its context. Its specificity is not known. These data originate in a study of cytomegalovirus exposure and HLA in healthy donors. Study observations and caveats: Indistinguishable V segments such as TRBV6-2 and TRBV6-3 were excluded. A later examination showed that TCR association rates differed by HLA locus, with DRB1 most and HLA-C fewest. A previous analysis found most TCR beta V segments productive roughly 87% or roughly 30% of the time.

Amplification used 60 Vbeta primers and 13 Jbeta primers. TCRdb's copy holds only in-frame clones and misses some; the assay was immunoSEQ multiplex PCR. The sample includes tens of thousands of clones, around three quarters of them seen just once. This CDR3 has 15 residues. CDR1 is LNHDA, CDR2 SQIVND, per germline (reference sequence). The V gene lost 2 bases and the J gene lost 7 bases, with 12 bases spanning the gap. This sequence originates from a male donor in good health and CMV-seronegative. This chain uses TRBV19 with TRBJ1-6, with D perhaps matching TRBD1 (5 bases). The specimen was PBMCs. CDR3 sequence (DNA): TGTGCCAGTAGTATACAGGGCCCAAGGAATTCACCCCTCCACTTT. It specifies CASSIQGPRNSPLHF.